Below, 4 T cell receptor beta chains from the same sample are listed, as sequenced in a study of shared clonotypes between healthy human individuals. Some clones are missing from TCRdb's copy, which holds only in-frame ones; the method was immunoSEQ multiplex PCR. The repertoire holds around 1.9 million clones, with 85% to 95% as singletons. Terminally differentiated effector memory CD45RA+ cells were excluded by CCR7 positive selection of CD45RO-negative cells. Source material: naive CD8+ T cells from PBMCs. Receptors were obtained from a man younger than 30 in good health. Some clones in this sample may be carry-over from other donors' samples.

This chain links TRBV6-1 with TRBJ1-3, with unresolved D. CDR1 and CDR2 (germline): MNHNS, SASEGT. V lost 0 bases, J lost 0 bases, and 12 bases lay in between. The CDR3 loop spans 17 amino acids. CDR3 sequence reads: CASSEALGVLSGNTIYF. DNA for the CDR3: TGTGCCAGCAGTGAAGCGCTGGGAGTTCTCTCTGGAAACACCATATATTTT.

This sequence joins TRBV19 and TRBJ2-5; D may match TRBD1 or TRBD2 (5 bases each). With 6 bases removed from V and 1 base from J, the gap between germline ends came to 12 bases. This CDR3 is built from 14 residues. From germline, CDR1 is LNHDA and CDR2 SQIVND (reference sequence). The CDR3 reads CASSLRGRQETQYF. The CDR3 nucleotides are TGTGCCAGTAGCCTGAGGGGACGCCAAGAGACCCAGTACTTC.

V usage is TRBV19 and J usage is TRBJ1-3; no clear D. Germline values: CDR1 LNHDA, CDR2 SQIVND (reference sequence). V gave up 3 bases and J gave up 0 bases, with 6 bases separating them. This CDR3 has 14 amino acids. The CDR3 region has the DNA TGTGCCAGTAGTATCGGCCTCTCTGGAAACACCATATATTTT. It specifies CASSIGLSGNTIYF.

The chain links TRBV11-2 to TRBJ2-5, with TRBD1 matching 11 bases. V shed 0 bases, J shed 3 bases, and the junction held 3 bases outside the gene matches. This CDR3 is built from 16 residues. Looked up from germline, CDR1 is SGHAT and CDR2 is FQNNGV. The CDR3 is CASSLDRTGGEETQYF. CDR3 nucleotide sequence: TGTGCCAGCAGCTTAGATCGGACAGGGGGCGAAGAGACCCAGTACTTC.